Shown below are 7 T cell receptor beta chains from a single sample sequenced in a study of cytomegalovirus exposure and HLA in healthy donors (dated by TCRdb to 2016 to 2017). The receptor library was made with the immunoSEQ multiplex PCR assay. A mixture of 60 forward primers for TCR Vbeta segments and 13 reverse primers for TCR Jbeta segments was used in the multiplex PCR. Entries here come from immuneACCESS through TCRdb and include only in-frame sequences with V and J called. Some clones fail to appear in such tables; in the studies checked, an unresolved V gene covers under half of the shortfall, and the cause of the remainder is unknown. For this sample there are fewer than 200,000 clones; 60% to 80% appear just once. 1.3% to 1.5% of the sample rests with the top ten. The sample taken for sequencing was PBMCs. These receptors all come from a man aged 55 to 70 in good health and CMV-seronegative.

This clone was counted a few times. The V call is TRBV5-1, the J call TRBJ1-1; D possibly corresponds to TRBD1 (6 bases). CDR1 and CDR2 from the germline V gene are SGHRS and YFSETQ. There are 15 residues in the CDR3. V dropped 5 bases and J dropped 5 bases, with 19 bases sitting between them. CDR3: CASSLFGQSGTEAFF. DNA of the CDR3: TGCGCCAGCAGTCTCTTCGGACAGTCGGGAACTGAAGCTTTCTTT.

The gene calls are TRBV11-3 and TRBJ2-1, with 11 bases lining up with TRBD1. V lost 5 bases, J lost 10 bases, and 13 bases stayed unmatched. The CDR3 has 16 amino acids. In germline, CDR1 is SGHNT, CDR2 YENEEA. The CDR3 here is CASSRHSGTGGLEQFF. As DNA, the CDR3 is TGTGCCAGCAGCCGACATTCCGGGACAGGGGGTTTGGAGCAGTTCTTC.

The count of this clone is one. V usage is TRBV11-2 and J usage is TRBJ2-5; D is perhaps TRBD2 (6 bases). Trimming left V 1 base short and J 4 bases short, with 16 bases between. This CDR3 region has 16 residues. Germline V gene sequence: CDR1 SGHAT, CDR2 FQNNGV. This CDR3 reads CASSLVGGEVRETQYF. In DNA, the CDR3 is TGTGCCAGCAGCTTAGTAGGCGGGGAAGTTAGAGAGACCCAGTACTTC. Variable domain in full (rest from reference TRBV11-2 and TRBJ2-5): EAGVAQSPRYKIIEKRQSVAFWCNPISGHATLYWYQQILGQGPKLLIQFQNNGVVDDSQLPKDRFSAERLKGVDSTLKIQPAKLEDSAVYLCASSLVGGEVRETQYFGPGTRLLVL.

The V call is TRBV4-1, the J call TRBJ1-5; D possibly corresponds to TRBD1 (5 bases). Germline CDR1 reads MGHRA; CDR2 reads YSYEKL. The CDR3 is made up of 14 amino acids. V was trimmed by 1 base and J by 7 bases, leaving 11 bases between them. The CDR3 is CASSQVGATQPQHF. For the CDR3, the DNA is TGCGCCAGCAGCCAAGTTGGGGCGACCCAGCCCCAGCATTTT.

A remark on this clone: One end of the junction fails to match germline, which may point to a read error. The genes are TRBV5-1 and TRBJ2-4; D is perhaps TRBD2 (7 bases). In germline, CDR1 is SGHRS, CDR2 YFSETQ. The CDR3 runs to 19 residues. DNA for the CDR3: TGCGCCGGCAGCTTGGAAGGGGGGGGATCTCCCTTAGCCAAAAACATTCAGTACTTC. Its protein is CAGSLEGGGSPLAKNIQYF.

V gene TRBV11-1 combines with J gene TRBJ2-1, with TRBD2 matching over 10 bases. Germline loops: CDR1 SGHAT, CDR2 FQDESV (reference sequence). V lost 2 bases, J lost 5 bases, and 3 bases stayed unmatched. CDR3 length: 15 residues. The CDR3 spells CASSLSLAGDNEQFF. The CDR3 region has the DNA TGTGCCAGCAGCTTAAGCCTAGCGGGGGACAATGAGCAGTTCTTC.

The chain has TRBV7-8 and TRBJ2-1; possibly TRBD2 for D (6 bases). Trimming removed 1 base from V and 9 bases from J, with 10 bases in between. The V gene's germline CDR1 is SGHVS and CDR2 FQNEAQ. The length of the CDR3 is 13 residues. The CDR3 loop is CASSLDPRGEQFF. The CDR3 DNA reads TGTGCCAGCAGCTTAGATCCGCGGGGTGAGCAGTTCTTC.